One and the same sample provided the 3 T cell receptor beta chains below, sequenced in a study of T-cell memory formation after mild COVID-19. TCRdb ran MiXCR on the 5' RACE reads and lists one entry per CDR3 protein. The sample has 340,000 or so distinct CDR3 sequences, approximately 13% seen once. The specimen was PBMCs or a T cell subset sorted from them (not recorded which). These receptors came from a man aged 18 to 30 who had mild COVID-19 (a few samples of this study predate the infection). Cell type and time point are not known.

As DNA, the CDR3 is TGTGCCAGCAGCCCCGTCGGGGCCGGTGAGCAGTTCTTC. This sequence encodes CASSPVGAGEQFF. The rearrangement links TRBV7-9 to TRBJ2-1; D possibly matches TRBD1 or TRBD2 (5 bases each). Deletions cut 5 bases from V and 9 bases from J, with 14 bases between. CDR1 is SEHNR and CDR2 is FQNEAQ in the germline V gene (reference sequence). CDR3 size: 13 residues.

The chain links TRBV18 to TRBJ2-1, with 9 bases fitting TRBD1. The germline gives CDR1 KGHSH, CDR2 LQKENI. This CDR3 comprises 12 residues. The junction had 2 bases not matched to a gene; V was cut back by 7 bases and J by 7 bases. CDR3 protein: CASLGTGNEQFF. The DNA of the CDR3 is TGTGCCAGCTTGGGGACAGGGAATGAGCAGTTCTTC.

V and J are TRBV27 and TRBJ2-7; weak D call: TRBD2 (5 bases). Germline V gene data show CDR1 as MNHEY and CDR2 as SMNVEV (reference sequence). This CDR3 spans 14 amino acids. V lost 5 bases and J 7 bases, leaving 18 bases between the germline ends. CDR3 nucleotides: TGTGCCAGCAGTCGGGCCGATACTCGGGGAGAGCAGTACGTC. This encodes CASSRADTRGEQYV.